This TCR beta chain was sequenced for a study of control samples from healthy donors and cancer patients. The assay was immunoSEQ multiplex PCR, and TCRdb's table has in-frame clones only and misses some. The sample comprises fewer than 85,000 clones, 85% to 95% of which are singletons, and over 4.5% rests with the top ten. CDR3 length: 15 residues. Trimming shortened V by 2 bases and J by 5 bases, and 13 bases separated the two germline ends. CDR1 and CDR2 (germline): MDHEN, SYDVKM. The receptor was isolated from a woman aged 55-70 years in good health. The genes are TRBV28 and TRBJ1-5; D is possibly TRBD1 (5 bases). Sequenced input: blood. CDR3 DNA: TGTGCCAGCAGTTTAAGATTAGGGGAGGATCAGCCCCAGCATTTT. This translates into CASSLRLGEDQPQHF.